The next 14 T cell receptor beta chains were all read from a single sample in a study of cytomegalovirus exposure and HLA in healthy donors. PCR used 60 Vbeta primers and 13 Jbeta primers. The protocol was immunoSEQ multiplex PCR, while the TCRdb copy is restricted to in-frame clones and leaves out a portion. The top ten hold 4.8% of the sample, which has roughly 170,000 clones, 70% to 90% seen once. Material: PBMCs. These receptors were taken from a girl aged 5-17 years in good health and CMV-seropositive.

This chain links TRBV30 with TRBJ1-1, with D perhaps matching TRBD1 (5 bases). The V gene's germline CDR1 is GTSNPN and CDR2 SVGIG (reference sequence). The ends were cut back, 4 bases at V and 1 base at J, with 10 bases in the middle. The CDR3 runs 13 residues. This CDR3 is CAWTTEWNTEAFF. The CDR3, as DNA: TGTGCCTGGACGACAGAATGGAACACTGAAGCTTTCTTT. The entire variable domain, with the rest obtained from reference TRBV30 and TRBJ1-1, is as follows: SQTIHQWPATLVQPVGSPLSLECTVEGTSNPNLYWYRQAAGRGLQLLFYSVGIGQISSEVPQNLSASRPQDRQFILSSKKLLLSDSGFYLCAWTTEWNTEAFFGQGTRLTVV.

The chain links TRBV7-6 to TRBJ2-5; TRBD2 might be the D (6 bases). With 0 bases removed from V and 5 bases from J, the gap between germline ends came to 16 bases. The germline CDR1 and CDR2 sequences are SGHVS and FNYEAQ. The CDR3 has 16 residues. CDR3 sequence reads: CASSLAPLASAETQYF. DNA of the CDR3: TGTGCCAGCAGCTTAGCGCCTCTAGCTAGCGCTGAGACCCAGTACTTC.

The chain carries TRBV6-5 and TRBJ1-2; 7 bases line up with TRBD1. CDR1 MNHEY and CDR2 SVGAGI come from the germline V gene. Losses at the gene ends were 9 bases for V and 8 bases for J; bases not matched to a gene: 12. This CDR3 is 13 amino acids long. The DNA of the CDR3 is TGTGCCAGTCGAAGGGGGCCCGGGTACGGCTACACCTTC. Translation: CASRRGPGYGYTF.

The chain links TRBV7-2 to TRBJ2-5; 9 bases map to TRBD2. The J segment lost 5 bases and the V segment lost 4 bases, leaving 11 bases of the junction unmatched. CDR3 size: 16 residues. Germline-derived CDR1 and CDR2 are SGHTA and FQGNSA. The CDR3 sequence: CASSSPPLAGKETQYF. The DNA of the CDR3 is TGTGCCAGCAGCTCCCCGCCTCTAGCGGGGAAGGAGACCCAGTACTTC.

The V call is TRBV9, the J call TRBJ1-1, with D uncertain. The CDR3 extends over 13 amino acids. Trimming took off 4 bases at V and 0 bases at J, with 7 bases between the two ends. Per the germline V gene, CDR1 is SGDLS and CDR2 is YYNGEE. CDR3 nucleotide sequence: TGTGCCAGCAGCCCCCAGATGAACACTGAAGCTTTCTTT. Translation: CASSPQMNTEAFF.

The V and J genes are TRBV10-3 and TRBJ2-3; D possibly corresponds to TRBD2 (7 bases). Between the trimmed V and J ends, which lost 2 bases and 4 bases, there was a span of 10 bases. There are 14 residues in the CDR3. Germline CDR1 ENHRY, CDR2 SYGVKD. In nucleotides, the CDR3 is TGTGCCATCAGTGAGGGGGGGGCCGCAGATACGCAGTATTTT. Encoded protein: CAISEGGAADTQYF.

The V gene is TRBV27, the J gene TRBJ1-2; 10 bases are shared with TRBD1. CDR3 length: 17 residues. Germline V gives CDR1 MNHEY, CDR2 SMNVEV (reference sequence). V trimming: 5 bases; J trimming: 2 bases; junction bases outside the gene matches: 11. The CDR3 is CASSLKPTGGPNYGYTF. CDR3 bases: TGTGCCAGCAGTCTCAAGCCGACAGGGGGCCCAAACTATGGCTACACCTTC.

The chain joins TRBV30 to TRBJ2-2, with D possibly being TRBD1 (5 bases). CDR3 length: 16 residues. Trimming removed 3 bases at V and 2 bases at J, with 16 bases between. Germline V lookup: CDR1 GTSNPN, CDR2 SVGIG (reference sequence). CDR3 residues: CAWRSGRAINTGELFF. In DNA, the CDR3 is TGTGCCTGGAGGTCCGGCAGGGCTATTAACACCGGGGAGCTGTTTTTT.

V gene TRBV9 combines with J gene TRBJ2-1, with TRBD2 identical over 9 bases. J was trimmed by 12 bases and V by 3 bases; bases with no gene match: 4. CDR1 SGDLS and CDR2 YYNGEE come from the germline V gene. The CDR3 length is 12 residues. CDR3: CASSGGGARQFF. The CDR3 coding sequence is TGTGCCAGCAGCGGCGGGGGGGCACGGCAGTTCTTC.

The chain combines TRBV27 with TRBJ1-1; possibly TRBD1 for D (6 bases). V was clipped by 2 bases and J by 1 base, with 17 bases between them. CDR1 and CDR2 (germline): MNHEY, SMNVEV (reference sequence). The CDR3 consists of 17 residues. CDR3 protein: CASSLKGDGGRNTEAFF. CDR3 DNA: TGTGCCAGCAGTTTAAAGGGGGACGGCGGTAGGAACACTGAAGCTTTCTTT.

The chain has TRBV7-3 and TRBJ2-1; 9 bases match TRBD2. J was trimmed by 6 bases and V by 0 bases; bases with no gene match: 3. Germline loops: CDR1 SGHTA, CDR2 FQGTGA. The CDR3 sequence is 15 residues long. CDR3 sequence reads: CASSLTAGGPNEQFF. The CDR3 DNA sequence: TGTGCCAGCAGCTTAACAGCGGGGGGACCCAATGAGCAGTTCTTC. The full variable domain, rest sourced from reference TRBV7-3 and TRBJ2-1, is GAGVSQTPSNKVTEKGKYVELRCDPISGHTALYWYRQSLGQGPEFLIYFQGTGAADDSGLPNDRFFAVRPEGSVSTLKIQRTERGDSAVYLCASSLTAGGPNEQFFGPGTRLTVL.

The rearrangement links TRBV11-3 to TRBJ1-2; 9 positions agree with TRBD1. Germline V gene lookup returns CDR1 SGHNT and CDR2 YENEEA. The CDR3 is 13 residues long. V lost 6 bases to trimming and J lost 6 bases; unmatched junction nucleotides: 5. CDR3 in DNA: TGTGCCAGCAGTTGGGGGACAGGGAATGGCTACACCTTC. Residues: CASSWGTGNGYTF.

The chain employs TRBV7-9 and TRBJ1-1; maybe TRBD1 (5 bases). CDR1 is SEHNR, CDR2 FQNEAQ, per germline (reference sequence). The CDR3 has 12 amino acids. Between the trimmed V and J ends, which lost 0 bases and 7 bases, there was a span of 6 bases. The CDR3 DNA sequence: TGTGCCAGCAGCTTAGCCACAGGTGAAGCTTTCTTT. This encodes CASSLATGEAFF.

The chain carries TRBV9 and TRBJ2-2; TRBD2 aligns across 7 bases. The V gene's germline CDR1 is SGDLS and CDR2 YYNGEE. V was clipped by 4 bases and J by 7 bases; unmatched bases: 4. This CDR3 region has 13 residues. CDR3 bases: TGTGCCAGCAGCTTTCCTAGCGGCGGGGAGCTGTTTTTT. Protein product: CASSFPSGGELFF.